This T cell receptor (beta chain) was obtained from a study of spatial heterogeneity in lung cancer. This clonotype showed up many times. The time point: sample taken at primary tumor resection. Whole RNA was taken from tumor, nontumor lung or frozen PBMC; it was then sequenced unsorted. TCRdb analysed the 5' RACE reads with MiXCR anew, one entry per CDR3 protein. Altogether 40,000 or so distinct CDR3 sequences are present, about 5% being singletons, with the ten largest covering approximately 24%. Germline CDR1 is SGHAT and CDR2 is FQNNGV. V was cut by 3 bases and J by 3 bases, with 14 bases left in between. This CDR3 is built from 15 residues.

The origin of this receptor is a female donor with early-stage non-small cell lung cancer. This rearrangement joins TRBV11-2 to TRBJ1-2; D gene ambiguous. The sequenced sample was PBMCs, obtained at surgery. The chain's CDR3 is CASSFSPGNDYGYTF. The CDR3 DNA reads TGTGCCAGCAGCTTTAGTCCCGGGAATGACTATGGCTACACCTTC.